Below, 26 T cell receptor beta chains from the same sample are listed, as sequenced in a study of T cell repertoires in cytomegalovirus infection. One entry per CDR3 protein results from TCRdb running MiXCR on the reads. The data show hundreds of thousands of distinct CDR3 sequences, with around a third seen just once and about 18% held by the top ten. What these receptors recognize is not known. The sample was cultured PBMCs, taken from culture after CMV antigen stimulation. The receptors shown here come from a human donor in good health (CMV status not recorded). Some clones in this sample may be carry-over from other donors' samples.

The rearrangement joins TRBV6-5 to TRBJ2-1; D is ambiguous. This CDR3 comprises 12 residues. V lost 1 base, J lost 8 bases, and 6 bases lay in between. CDR1 and CDR2 from the germline V gene are MNHEY and SVGAGI. DNA of the CDR3: TGTGCCAGCAGTTACTTGGGATATGAGCAGTTCTTC. Translating gives CASSYLGYEQFF.

The genes are TRBV3-1 and TRBJ1-5; 7 bases line up with TRBD1. Unmatched junction bases numbered 7, after V lost 4 bases and J lost 4 bases. This CDR3 spans 15 amino acids. Germline V lookup: CDR1 LGHDT, CDR2 YNNKEL (reference sequence). CDR3 sequence reads: CASSLGTVANQPQHF. In nucleotides, the CDR3 is TGTGCCAGCAGCCTAGGGACAGTAGCGAATCAGCCCCAGCATTTT.

This clonotype was seen at least ten times. The chain combines TRBV15 with TRBJ1-4; D uncertain. V was trimmed by 3 bases and J by 3 bases, leaving 5 bases between them. CDR1 and CDR2 from the germline V gene are LNHNV and YYDKDF (reference sequence). CDR3 size: 13 residues. This chain's CDR3 is CATSSFSNEKLFF. DNA for the CDR3: TGTGCCACCAGCAGCTTCTCTAATGAAAAACTGTTTTTT.

The rearrangement joins TRBV7-6 to TRBJ2-3; 12 nucleotides line up with TRBD2. Germline V CDR1 and CDR2: SGHVS, FNYEAQ. The ends lost 4 bases at V and 5 bases at J; junction bases unmatched: 4. The CDR3 is 15 amino acids. The CDR3 reads CASSSSGRAIDTQYF. CDR3 DNA: TGTGCCAGCAGCTCTAGCGGGAGGGCCATAGATACGCAGTATTTT. Looking up the rest from reference TRBV7-6 and TRBJ2-3 gives the full variable domain: GAGVSQSPRYKVTKRGQDVALRCDPISGHVSLYWYRQALGQGPEFLTYFNYEAQQDKSGLPNDRFSAERPEGSISTLTIQRTEQRDSAMYRCASSSSGRAIDTQYFGPGTRLTVL.

The chain recombines TRBV2 with TRBJ2-1; 7 bases map to TRBD1. This CDR3 has 16 amino acids. Germline CDR1 reads SNHLY; CDR2 reads FYNNEI. V gave up 6 bases and J gave up 4 bases; unmatched junction bases: 12. The CDR3: CASSLLTGLTYNEQFF. The CDR3 nucleotides are TGTGCCAGCAGCCTGCTGACAGGGCTGACTTACAATGAGCAGTTCTTC. Using reference TRBV2 and TRBJ2-1 for the parts outside the CDR3, the full variable domain is EPEVTQTPSHQVTQMGQEVILRCVPISNHLYFYWYRQILGQKVEFLVSFYNNEISEKSEIFDDQFSVERPDGSNFTLKIRSTKLEDSAMYFCASSLLTGLTYNEQFFGPGTRLTVL.

Regarding this clonotype: This could be a read error, since a much larger clone is one nucleotide away. The CDR3 sequence is CASSIQASTIDTQYF. In nucleotides, the CDR3 is TGTGCCAGCAGCATACAAGCCTCTACCATCGATACGCAGTATTTT. The chain recombines TRBV7-2 with TRBJ2-3; D not certain. Looked up from germline, CDR1 is SGHTA and CDR2 is FQGNSA. CDR3 size: 15 residues. The V gene lost 5 bases and the J gene lost 6 bases, with 18 bases spanning the gap.

This chain links TRBV5-4 with TRBJ2-7; 9 nucleotides match TRBD1. Germline CDR1 reads SGHNT; CDR2 reads YYREEE (reference sequence). Germline trimming cut 3 bases from V and 4 bases from J; bases unmatched to any gene: 5. The CDR3 loop spans 14 amino acids. CDR3 DNA sequence: TGTGCCAGCAGCTCGGGACAGGGACGTTACGAGCAGTACTTC. Its translation: CASSSGQGRYEQYF.

The genes are TRBV4-2 and TRBJ1-5; the D gene is possibly TRBD1 (6 bases). The V gene's germline CDR1 is LGHNA and CDR2 YNFKEQ. Trimming shortened V by 0 bases and J by 0 bases, and 6 bases separated the two germline ends. The CDR3 is 15 residues long. CDR3 sequence: CASSQEGHSNQPQHF. The CDR3 DNA sequence: TGTGCCAGCAGCCAAGAGGGACATAGCAATCAGCCCCAGCATTTT.

This clonotype was observed many times. The chain employs TRBV27 and TRBJ2-3, with D unresolved. V was pared by 5 bases and J by 1 base, with 16 bases between. Germline CDR1 MNHEY, CDR2 SMNVEV (reference sequence). The CDR3 length is 16 residues. CDR3 loop: CASSPWTELGTDTQYF. CDR3 bases: TGTGCCAGCAGTCCGTGGACGGAGCTAGGCACAGATACGCAGTATTTT.

This clonotype has only a few counts. Here the CDR3 reads CSASGTGGFKNIQYF. The CDR3 DNA sequence: TGCAGTGCCTCCGGGACAGGGGGCTTCAAAAACATTCAGTACTTC. This chain joins TRBV20-1 and TRBJ2-4, with 12 positions matching TRBD1. The CDR3 is 15 amino acids. The V segment lost 6 bases and the J segment 3 bases; nucleotides outside the gene matches: 6. CDR1 DFQATT and CDR2 SNEGSKA come from the germline V gene (reference sequence).

The sample holds a few counts of this clonotype. The J gene is TRBJ2-1, the V gene TRBV7-2; 8 bases are shared with TRBD2. Germline loops: CDR1 SGHTA, CDR2 FQGNSA. This CDR3 contains 16 residues. With 5 bases clipped from V and 8 bases from J, the junction kept 14 bases outside the gene matches. This chain's CDR3 is CASSPTAGAYGYEQFF. DNA for the CDR3: TGTGCCAGCAGCCCGACAGCGGGGGCCTACGGGTATGAGCAGTTCTTC.

This clonotype appeared once. The chain couples TRBV6-2 or TRBV6-3 to TRBJ1-2; D not resolved. Germline CDR1 and CDR2: MNHEY and SVGEGT. The CDR3 runs 13 residues. Trimming took off 7 bases at V and 3 bases at J, with 12 bases between the two ends. The CDR3 DNA reads TGTGCCAGCACAACCGGACGGTACTATGGCTACACCTTC. Translated: CASTTGRYYGYTF.

This sequence joins TRBV2 and TRBJ1-5; TRBD1 matches at 8 bases. Germline V gene data show CDR1 as SNHLY and CDR2 as FYNNEI. The CDR3 is 15 residues long. With 5 bases clipped from V and 7 bases from J, the junction kept 10 bases outside the gene matches. The CDR3 loop is CASSSDRALGQPQHF. The CDR3 region has the DNA TGTGCCAGCAGTTCGGACAGGGCGTTGGGCCAGCCCCAGCATTTT.

The rearrangement uses TRBV7-8 and TRBJ2-2; 13 positions match TRBD2. The CDR3 contains 15 residues. CDR1 and CDR2 from the germline V gene are SGHVS and FQNEAQ. With 11 bases clipped from V and 0 bases from J, the junction kept 3 bases outside the gene matches. In DNA form, the CDR3 reads TGTGCCGGGACTAGCGGGACCCCGAACACCGGGGAGCTGTTTTTT. It is translated as CAGTSGTPNTGELFF.

This rearrangement joins TRBV2 to TRBJ2-7; no clear D. V was clipped by 7 bases and J by 3 bases, with 7 bases between them. CDR1 is SNHLY and CDR2 is FYNNEI in the germline V gene. The CDR3 consists of 11 residues. This chain's CDR3 is CASNQNYEQYF. For the CDR3, the DNA is TGTGCCAGCAACCAAAACTACGAGCAGTACTTC. Based on the CDR3 plus reference TRBV2 and TRBJ2-7, the full variable domain is EPEVTQTPSHQVTQMGQEVILRCVPISNHLYFYWYRQILGQKVEFLVSFYNNEISEKSEIFDDQFSVERPDGSNFTLKIRSTKLEDSAMYFCASNQNYEQYFGPGTRLTVT.

In its sample, this clonotype was seen a few times. CDR3: CASSTTGGVYEQYF. The DNA of the CDR3 is TGTGCCAGTAGTACAACAGGGGGTGTGTACGAGCAGTACTTC. The chain has TRBV19 and TRBJ2-7; TRBD1 matches 8 bases. The CDR3 length is 14 residues. The J segment lost 4 bases and the V segment lost 4 bases, leaving 6 bases of the junction unmatched. Germline V lookup: CDR1 LNHDA, CDR2 SQIVND (reference sequence).

The chain links TRBV19 to TRBJ1-5; the match to TRBD1 covers 7 bases. Germline V CDR1 and CDR2: LNHDA, SQIVND (reference sequence). Germline trimming cut 8 bases from V and 1 base from J; bases unmatched to any gene: 11. The CDR3 contains 16 residues. The CDR3 DNA reads as TGTGCCAGTCGAGGGTTCCAACAGGGGAGCAATCAGCCCCAGCATTTT. This sequence encodes CASRGFQQGSNQPQHF.

The chain carries TRBV4-3 and TRBJ2-4, with TRBD1 as a possible D gene (6 bases). V was pared by 4 bases and J by 9 bases, with 19 bases between. The germline CDR1 and CDR2 sequences are LGHNA and YSLEER. The CDR3 consists of 15 residues. CDR3 in DNA: TGCGCCAGCAGCCCCGGGACGGGCGCCAGGGGCATTCAGTACTTC. Residues: CASSPGTGARGIQYF.

This clonotype was recorded many times. The J gene is TRBJ2-7, the V gene TRBV7-9; possibly TRBD1 for D (6 bases). CDR3 length: 18 amino acids. Germline V lookup: CDR1 SEHNR, CDR2 FQNEAQ (reference sequence). Between the trimmed V and J ends, which lost 1 base and 2 bases, there was a span of 21 bases. CDR3 sequence (DNA): TGTGCCAGCAGCTTAGAATATAGGGGCAGGGGTTTGCCCTACGAGCAGTACTTC. Its translation is CASSLEYRGRGLPYEQYF.

This clonotype was counted between two and nine times. This chain uses TRBV6-2 or TRBV6-3 with TRBJ2-7, with 7 positions matching TRBD2. CDR3 length: 14 amino acids. Trimming took 5 bases from V and 4 from J; bases not matched to a gene: 8. Germline assignment: CDR1 MNHEY and CDR2 SVGEGT. This chain's CDR3 is CASSDPGTKYEQYF. The CDR3 DNA reads TGTGCCAGCAGTGACCCCGGGACTAAATACGAGCAGTACTTC.

In its sample, this clonotype was seen once. The chain links TRBV7-2 to TRBJ2-1; unclear D gene. The germline CDR1 and CDR2 sequences are SGHTA and FQGNSA. The CDR3 covers 13 residues. Trimming pared 5 bases from V and 6 bases from J, leaving 11 bases between. The CDR3 sequence is CASSPQAANEQFF. As DNA, the CDR3 is TGTGCCAGCAGCCCCCAGGCAGCCAATGAGCAGTTCTTC.

This chain joins TRBV19 and TRBJ1-1; 10 positions match TRBD1. CDR3 length: 14 amino acids. The germline gives CDR1 LNHDA, CDR2 SQIVND (reference sequence). V dropped 7 bases and J dropped 6; count of bases not matched to a gene: 8. The CDR3 sequence: CASKGQGLVAEAFF. CDR3 DNA sequence: TGTGCCAGTAAGGGACAGGGGTTGGTCGCTGAAGCTTTCTTT.

This clonotype was counted ten times or more. This chain joins TRBV7-2 and TRBJ1-1, with 10 bases lining up with TRBD1. Germline lookup yields CDR1 SGHTA and CDR2 FQGNSA. The CDR3 spans 15 residues. Trimming at V came to 3 bases and at J to 4 bases, leaving 5 bases not matched to a gene. The CDR3: CASSFQGQGITEAFF. For the CDR3, the DNA is TGTGCCAGCAGCTTCCAGGGACAGGGGATCACTGAAGCTTTCTTT.

This chain uses TRBV6-6 with TRBJ2-1; D ambiguous. Looked up from germline, CDR1 is MNHNY and CDR2 is SVGAGI (reference sequence). The length of the CDR3 is 13 residues. The V end lost 8 bases, the J end lost 6 bases, and 14 bases lay between the germline ends. The CDR3 DNA reads TGTGCCAGCTCGAACCCTTGGGGCAATGAGCAGTTCTTC. Translated, it gives CASSNPWGNEQFF.

This clonotype was recorded a few times. V and J are TRBV19 and TRBJ1-2; maybe TRBD1 (5 bases). The CDR3 covers 15 residues. V lost 3 bases and J lost 9, with 20 bases in between. The germline V gene has CDR1 LNHDA and CDR2 SQIVND (reference sequence). For the CDR3, the DNA is TGTGCCAGTAGTATTGCTTGGGGCAGCTCTATGCGCTACACCTTC. As protein: CASSIAWGSSMRYTF.

This clonotype has only a few counts. The rearrangement links TRBV7-9 to TRBJ2-1; 11 bases agree with TRBD2. This CDR3 has 16 residues. Looked up from germline, CDR1 is SEHNR and CDR2 is FQNEAQ (reference sequence). With 8 bases clipped from V and 4 bases from J, the junction kept 10 bases outside the gene matches. The CDR3 bases are TGTGCCAGCGCGAAGGAGGTAGCGGGAGGGTACAATGAGCAGTTCTTC. Protein product: CASAKEVAGGYNEQFF.